The 9 T cell receptor beta chains presented below share a single source sample, sequenced in a study of PD-1 blockade in classical Hodgkin lymphoma. Libraries were prepared by immunoSEQ multiplex PCR; TCRdb keeps only in-frame clonotypes and omits some of them. The sample lists some 40,000 clones, around 63% occurring once. Relapse after autologous stem cell transplantation occurred in every patient, and brentuximab vedotin exposure varied. The specimen comprised peripheral blood mononuclear cells (PBMCs), sampled before the second cycle of nivolumab. These receptors were collected from a human donor with classical Hodgkin lymphoma.

This chain uses TRBV7-9 with TRBJ2-1; 7 positions agree with TRBD1. Trimming took 3 bases from V and 8 from J; bases not matched to a gene: 1. CDR1 SEHNR and CDR2 FQNEAQ come from the germline V gene (reference sequence). The CDR3 sequence is 12 residues long. CDR3: CASSFGTDEQFF. CDR3 coding DNA: TGTGCCAGCAGCTTTGGGACAGATGAGCAGTTCTTC.

This chain links TRBV28 with TRBJ1-2, with D perhaps TRBD1 (5 bases). The CDR3 spans 15 residues. CDR1 is MDHEN and CDR2 is SYDVKM in the germline V gene. Trimming took off 2 bases at V and 4 bases at J, with 14 bases between the two ends. The DNA for the CDR3 is TGTGCCAGCAGTTTAGGGACCCCCTCGGGCTATGGCTACACCTTC. This sequence encodes CASSLGTPSGYGYTF.

The chain joins TRBV11-2 to TRBJ1-1; D possibly corresponds to TRBD1 (6 bases). The germline gives CDR1 SGHAT, CDR2 FQNNGV. V lost 5 bases and J 4 bases, leaving 11 bases between the germline ends. CDR3 length: 13 amino acids. DNA for the CDR3: TGTGCCAGCAGCCAAGGACAGTCCACTGAAGCTTTCTTT. Protein sequence: CASSQGQSTEAFF.

This clone came up a few times. V gene TRBV5-1 combines with J gene TRBJ2-1; D unclear. The CDR3 runs 12 residues. Germline loops: CDR1 SGHRS, CDR2 YFSETQ. V was cut by 0 bases and J by 8 bases, with 6 bases left in between. CDR3 coding DNA: TGCGCCAGCAGCTTGGGACAACATGAGCAGTTCTTC. It encodes CASSLGQHEQFF.

This chain joins TRBV30 and TRBJ2-1; 9 bases map to TRBD2. With V trimmed by 3 bases and J by 4 bases, 4 bases remained unmatched. The CDR3 extends over 14 amino acids. Germline V gene data show CDR1 as GTSNPN and CDR2 as SVGIG (reference sequence). CDR3 nucleotides: TGTGCCTGGAGGACTAGCGGATATTACAATGAGCAGTTCTTC. Amino acid sequence: CAWRTSGYYNEQFF.

J is TRBJ2-3 and V is TRBV27, with 12 bases matching TRBD2. V trimming: 1 base; J trimming: 5 bases; junction bases outside the gene matches: 1. There are 15 residues in the CDR3. Germline V gene data show CDR1 as MNHEY and CDR2 as SMNVEV (reference sequence). Here the CDR3 reads CASSLWTSGIDTQYF. For the CDR3, the DNA is TGTGCCAGCAGTTTATGGACTAGCGGGATAGATACGCAGTATTTT.

The chain has TRBV28 and TRBJ2-1, with D unclear. Trimming cost V 6 bases and J 5 bases, with 17 bases left between them. Germline V gene data show CDR1 as MDHEN and CDR2 as SYDVKM. The CDR3 loop spans 15 amino acids. The CDR3 loop reads CASSSPQLWNNEQFF. CDR3 DNA sequence: TGTGCCAGCAGCTCCCCCCAGCTCTGGAACAATGAGCAGTTCTTC.

The sample holds one count of this clone. The chain uses TRBV2 and TRBJ2-2; D gene unclear. CDR3 length: 13 amino acids. Trimming took 6 bases from V and 7 from J, leaving 12 bases between them. CDR1 SNHLY and CDR2 FYNNEI come from the germline V gene. In nucleotides, the CDR3 is TGTGCCAGCAGGTACGCGACTCACGGGGAGCTGTTTTTT. Translated, it gives CASRYATHGELFF.

The chain is built from TRBV6-5 and TRBJ2-2, with TRBD2 as a possible D gene (6 bases). V lost 7 bases and J 5 bases, leaving 11 bases between the germline ends. CDR3 length: 13 residues. Germline CDR1 MNHEY, CDR2 SVGAGI. The CDR3 is CASNKGRTGELFF. CDR3 sequence (DNA): TGTGCCAGCAACAAGGGGAGGACCGGGGAGCTGTTTTTT.